This T cell receptor beta chain was identified during a study of regulatory T cells in long-lasting Graves disease. Time point here: persistent/refractory GD, antithyroid drugs over 5 years with positive TRAb. The TCR library was made from RNA extracted from PBMCs. V lost 2 bases and J 5 bases, leaving 9 bases between the germline ends. The CDR3 is 13 residues long. The germline V gene has CDR1 LGHDT and CDR2 YNNKEL (reference sequence). According to the study, TCR beta libraries were built with iRepertoire HTBI primers and CDR3-region Arm-PCR. TCRdb processed the multiplex PCR reads anew with MiXCR; each CDR3 protein has one entry. The sample comprises more than 650,000 distinct CDR3 sequences, 30% of which are singletons, and about two fifths rests with the top ten.

The chain is built from TRBV3-1 and TRBJ1-2; no clear D. This specimen was peripheral blood mononuclear cells (PBMCs), taken when the disease was refractory, from a patient treated with antithyroid drugs. The clonotype was recovered from a female donor with Graves disease. This CDR3 is CASSQTDGYGYTF. The CDR3 DNA reads TGTGCCAGCAGCCAAACGGACGGGTATGGCTACACCTTC.